In its sample, the clone carrying this T cell receptor beta chain was seen a few times. Germline V CDR1 and CDR2: DFQATT, SNEGSKA (reference sequence). With 3 bases removed from V and 0 bases from J, the gap between germline ends came to 0 bases. The CDR3 extends over 10 amino acids. The source of the sample is a study of T-cell memory formation after mild COVID-19. TCRdb called the 5' RACE reads again in MiXCR, with one record for every CDR3 protein. The data contain 380,000 or so distinct CDR3 sequences, roughly an eighth of them singletons. The sequence derives from a young man who had mild COVID-19 (a few samples of this study predate the infection). Cell type and time point are not known. J is TRBJ2-7 and V is TRBV20-1; D not resolved. Sequenced: PBMCs or a T cell subset sorted from them (not recorded which). The CDR3 sequence: CSASSYEQYF. In DNA form, the CDR3 reads TGCAGTGCTAGCTCCTACGAGCAGTACTTC.